This is a list of T cell receptor beta chains from one sample in a study of blood T cell repertoires in COVID-19. Produced via immunoSEQ multiplex PCR; TCRdb's table is partial and in-frame only. The profile shows more than 200,000 clones, roughly 86% of them singletons. The sample consisted of peripheral blood. These receptor sequences come from a woman in her forties or fifties with COVID-19, enrolled during active disease. CDR3s include the opening cysteine and the closing phenylalanine or tryptophan. The D gene is left open where the match is weak. Size is omitted from some rows. Given values are once, few, many or a class for expanded clones.

abundance,j_gene,d_gene,v_gene,CDR3aa,CDR3nt
NA,TRBJ1-1,NA,TRBV4-1,CASSQVDSWGHQNTEAFF,TGCGCCAGCAGCCAAGTTGATTCTTGGGGGCACCAGAACACTGAAGCTTTCTTT
NA,TRBJ2-6,NA,TRBV5-1,CASSIGGTGANVLTF,TGCGCCAGCAGCATCGGCGGGACTGGGGCCAACGTCCTGACTTTC
NA,TRBJ1-2,NA,TRBV5-1,CASSYLQGDYGYTF,TGCGCCAGCAGCTACTTACAGGGAGACTATGGCTACACCTTC
once,TRBJ1-5,NA,TRBV18,CASSQRTSVGGPQHF,TGTGCCAGCTCCCAACGGACCTCTGTGGGGGGGCCCCAGCATTTT
NA,TRBJ1-1,NA,TRBV5-8,CASRVPQGSTEAFF,TGTGCCAGCAGGGTCCCCCAGGGTAGCACTGAAGCTTTCTTT
NA,TRBJ2-7,NA,TRBV14,CASSQELGASEQYF,TGTGCCAGCAGCCAAGAGTTGGGGGCGTCCGAGCAGTACTTC
NA,TRBJ2-1,TRBD1,TRBV5-1,CASSYRGPSYNEQFF,TGCGCCAGCAGCTACAGGGGACCCTCCTACAATGAGCAGTTCTTC
NA,TRBJ1-3,TRBD1,TRBV2,CASSLTGVEGNTIYF,TGTGCCAGCAGTCTTACAGGGGTCGAGGGAAACACCATATATTTT
NA,TRBJ2-1,TRBD2,TRBV5-6,CASSQAGVWINNEQFF,TGTGCCAGCAGCCAGGCGGGAGTGTGGATAAACAATGAGCAGTTCTTC
once,TRBJ2-2,TRBD1,TRBV5-1,CASSKDRPITGELFF,TGCGCCAGCAGCAAGGACAGGCCCATAACCGGGGAGCTGTTTTTT
few,TRBJ1-1,NA,TRBV5-1,CASSLEPGGLNTEAFF,TGCGCCAGCAGCTTGGAACCCGGGGGGTTGAACACTGAAGCTTTCTTT
NA,TRBJ1-5,NA,TRBV6-1,CASSESAGDQPQHF,TGTGCCAGCAGTGAGAGTGCAGGGGATCAGCCCCAGCATTTT
NA,TRBJ2-7,NA,TRBV5-1,CASSLGGTTYEQYF,TGCGCCAGCAGCTTGGGTGGCACCACCTACGAGCAGTACTTC
NA,TRBJ1-1,NA,TRBV6-5,CASSLDRTEAFF,TGTGCCAGCAGCCTTGACAGGACTGAAGCTTTCTTT
once,TRBJ2-6,NA,TRBV28,CASHSSGYSGANVLTF,TGTGCCAGCCATTCCTCAGGGTACTCTGGGGCCAACGTCCTGACTTTC
many,TRBJ1-5,TRBD1,TRBV25-1,CASSGQGNQPQHF,TGTGCCAGCTCAGGACAGGGTAATCAGCCCCAGCATTTT
NA,TRBJ1-1,NA,TRBV28,CASRPGNTEAFF,TGTGCCAGCAGGCCAGGGAACACTGAAGCTTTCTTT
NA,TRBJ2-1,TRBD2,TRBV5-1,CASSSGTTLNEQFF,TGCGCCAGCAGCTCCGGGACTACTCTTAATGAGCAGTTCTTC
NA,TRBJ2-7,NA,TRBV6-2/TRBV6-3,CASSYASGSYEQYF,TGTGCCAGCAGTTATGCGAGCGGCTCCTACGAGCAGTACTTC
NA,TRBJ1-2,NA,TRBV9,CASSVARDYGYTF,TGTGCCAGCAGCGTAGCCAGGGACTATGGCTACACCTTC
NA,TRBJ2-1,NA,TRBV6-5,CASSYSGGRNEQFF,TGTGCCAGCAGTTACTCTGGGGGGAGGAATGAGCAGTTCTTC
NA,TRBJ2-2,NA,TRBV7-3,CASSLSPGLGGELFF,TGTGCCAGCAGCTTAAGTCCGGGGTTGGGCGGGGAGCTGTTTTTT
NA,TRBJ2-1,TRBD2,TRBV5-6,CASMSGLAGGWFF,TGTGCCAGCATGTCGGGACTAGCGGGAGGGTGGTTCTTC
once,TRBJ1-3,NA,TRBV3-1/TRBV3-2,CASRATVSGNTIYF,TGTGCCAGCAGGGCCACCGTCTCTGGAAACACCATATATTTT
NA,TRBJ2-7,NA,TRBV7-2,CASSRPPTVTYEQYF,TGTGCCAGCAGCCGCCCACCGACAGTTACCTACGAGCAGTACTTC
NA,TRBJ2-2,NA,TRBV4-2,CASSQDERNTGELFF,TGTGCCAGCAGCCAAGACGAGCGGAACACCGGGGAGCTGTTTTTT
NA,TRBJ1-3,TRBD1,TRBV19,CASSSPSGTGSGNTIYF,TGTGCCAGTAGTAGCCCCTCCGGGACAGGCTCTGGAAACACCATATATTTT
NA,TRBJ1-2,NA,TRBV9,CASSVDTYGYTF,TGTGCCAGCAGCGTAGACACCTATGGCTACACCTTC
NA,TRBJ2-1,TRBD2,TRBV11-3,CASSLWRGSSYNEQFF,TGTGCCAGCAGCTTGTGGCGGGGGAGCTCCTACAATGAGCAGTTCTTC
few,TRBJ1-5,NA,TRBV5-8,CASNWGSFNQPQHF,TGTGCCAGCAACTGGGGCAGCTTCAATCAGCCCCAGCATTTT
NA,TRBJ2-1,TRBD1,TRBV7-9,CASSQHRDRGYNEQFF,TGTGCCAGCAGCCAACACCGGGACAGGGGTTACAATGAGCAGTTCTTC
NA,TRBJ1-2,TRBD1,TRBV7-2,CASSLRPPGQEIYGYTF,TGTGCCAGCAGCTTAAGGCCCCCGGGACAGGAAATCTATGGCTACACCTTC
once,TRBJ2-5,NA,TRBV10-3,CAISPRSEGIETQYF,TGTGCCATCAGTCCTAGGTCGGAGGGTATAGAGACCCAGTACTTC
once,TRBJ2-3,TRBD2,TRBV5-6,CASSLEAGGPVTDTQYF,TGTGCCAGCAGCTTGGAGGCGGGGGGGCCCGTCACAGATACGCAGTATTTT
once,TRBJ2-1,TRBD2,TRBV10-3,CAISDSLERGGSYNEQFF,TGTGCCATCAGTGATTCCTTGGAGCGGGGGGGCTCCTACAATGAGCAGTTCTTC
NA,TRBJ2-3,TRBD1,TRBV5-1,CASSQPGQTDTQYF,TGCGCCAGCAGTCAACCGGGACAGACAGATACGCAGTATTTT
NA,TRBJ1-5,NA,TRBV28,CASSLMGQGQPQHF,TGTGCCAGCAGTTTAATGGGGCAGGGCCAGCCCCAGCATTTT
NA,TRBJ1-5,TRBD1,TRBV19,CASSNHRGQGVRQPQHF,TGTGCCAGTAGCAACCACAGGGGACAGGGGGTGAGGCAGCCCCAGCATTTT
NA,TRBJ2-7,NA,TRBV11-1,CASSSGTQSSYEQYF,TGTGCCAGCAGCTCCGGGACACAAAGCTCCTACGAGCAGTACTTC
NA,TRBJ2-3,TRBD2,TRBV4-1,CASALPGGTTDTQYF,TGCGCCAGCGCCCTCCCGGGGGGGACCACAGATACGCAGTATTTT
NA,TRBJ2-7,NA,TRBV6-5,CASSYGKGYEQYF,TGTGCCAGCAGTTATGGGAAGGGGTACGAGCAGTACTTC
NA,TRBJ2-5,NA,TRBV18,CASSTAIQETQYF,TGTGCCAGCTCGACAGCGATACAAGAGACCCAGTACTTC
NA,TRBJ1-2,TRBD1,TRBV4-1,CASSHPQGSGQYGYTF,TGCGCCAGCAGCCACCCTCAAGGATCGGGACAGTATGGCTACACCTTC
NA,TRBJ2-7,TRBD1,TRBV28,CASSFLLGQGFSYEQYF,TGTGCCAGCAGTTTTCTCCTTGGACAGGGCTTCTCCTACGAGCAGTACTTC
NA,TRBJ1-1,TRBD1,TRBV6-2/TRBV6-3,CASSYATGGRDEAFF,TGTGCCAGCAGTTACGCTACAGGGGGCCGCGATGAAGCTTTCTTT
NA,TRBJ1-2,NA,TRBV19,CASRRVGGYTF,TGTGCCAGTAGGCGTGTCGGGGGCTACACCTTC
NA,TRBJ1-4,NA,TRBV30,CAWSVHAGAAKKLFF,TGTGCCTGGAGTGTACATGCAGGGGCGGCGAAAAAACTGTTTTTT